This is a list of T cell receptor beta chains from one sample in a study of OX40 agonist ivuxolimab in advanced cancers. Repertoires were generated with immunoSEQ multiplex PCR, while TCRdb's copy carries only in-frame clones and drops some. This sample has tens of thousands of clones; around 89% occur once, and the top ten carry over 10%. This specimen was CD4+ or CD8+ T cells sorted from blood, taken in a trial of the OX40 agonist ivuxolimab. These receptors were taken from an adult with an advanced solid tumor such as melanoma, head and neck, liver or kidney cancer. The CDR3 runs from the conserved cysteine through the conserved F or W. The order of the fields is D gene, V gene, clone size, J gene, CDR3 length, CDR3 DNA, CDR3 protein. D genes are given only for firm matches. Some rows mark clone size as missing; the rest say once, few, many or name a class of expanded clone.

D: TRBD2; V: TRBV11-2; size: .; J: TRBJ2-7; length: 15; DNA: TGTGCCAGCAGCCCTCTAGCGGGAGTCTTCTACGAGCAGTACTTC; CDR3: CASSPLAGVFYEQYF
D: TRBD1; V: TRBV2; size: .; J: TRBJ1-1; length: 15; DNA: TGTGCCAGCAGTGAAGGGACAGGGGGGAACACTGAAGCTTTCTTT; CDR3: CASSEGTGGNTEAFF
D: .; V: TRBV11-3; size: .; J: TRBJ2-1; length: 19; DNA: TGTGCCAGCAGCTTAGATGCCCCAACTAGTTGGAGCTCCTACAATGAGCAGTTCTTC; CDR3: CASSLDAPTSWSSYNEQFF
D: .; V: TRBV30; size: .; J: TRBJ1-5; length: 14; DNA: TGTGCCTGGAGTGCTAAGATTTCGAAGCAGCCCCAGCATTTT; CDR3: CAWSAKISKQPQHF
D: TRBD2; V: TRBV13; size: .; J: TRBJ2-1; length: 14; DNA: TGTGCCAGCAGCCCCGGGACTACTTACAATGAGCAGTTCTTC; CDR3: CASSPGTTYNEQFF
D: TRBD2; V: TRBV10-3; size: once; J: TRBJ2-3; length: 14; DNA: TGTGCCATCAGTGATAGCGGGAGGGGGGATACGCAGTATTTT; CDR3: CAISDSGRGDTQYF
D: TRBD2; V: TRBV7-6; size: few; J: TRBJ2-3; length: 16; DNA: TGTGCCAGCAGCTTAACCTATAGCGGGAGGCCAGATACGCAGTATTTT; CDR3: CASSLTYSGRPDTQYF
D: TRBD2; V: TRBV29-1; size: .; J: TRBJ2-1; length: 14; DNA: TGCAGCTTATTACTAGCGGGAGGGCCTGGTGAGCAGTTCTTC; CDR3: CSLLLAGGPGEQFF
D: .; V: TRBV2; size: .; J: TRBJ1-2; length: 20; DNA: TGTGCCAGCAGTTGGGGGGGGCTGTTGAGTGAACTTGGTTGGGTCTCTGGCTACACCTTC; CDR3: CASSWGGLLSELGWVSGYTF
D: .; V: TRBV5-1; size: .; J: TRBJ2-5; length: 11; DNA: TGCGCCAGCAGCTACGAAGAGACCCAGTACTTC; CDR3: CASSYEETQYF
D: .; V: TRBV28; size: .; J: TRBJ2-1; length: 14; DNA: TGTGCCAGCAGTGGAGTAGAGTCTTACAATGAGCAGTTCTTC; CDR3: CASSGVESYNEQFF
D: TRBD2; V: TRBV5-8; size: few; J: TRBJ2-7; length: 14; DNA: TGTGCCAGCAGCTTGGCCGGACTAGCCTACGAGCAGTACTTC; CDR3: CASSLAGLAYEQYF
D: .; V: TRBV30; size: once; J: TRBJ2-7; length: 14; DNA: TGTGCCTGTCTGAGTGTAGGACTACGCTACGAGCAGTACTTC; CDR3: CACLSVGLRYEQYF
D: TRBD1; V: TRBV9; size: .; J: TRBJ2-7; length: 15; DNA: TGTGCCAGCAGCGCCTCCGGGACAGTGACCTACGAGCAGTACTTC; CDR3: CASSASGTVTYEQYF
D: TRBD2; V: TRBV9; size: .; J: TRBJ2-7; length: 15; DNA: TGTGCCAGCAGCGCTGGGACTAGCGGCACCTACGAGCAGTACTTC; CDR3: CASSAGTSGTYEQYF
D: .; V: TRBV10-1; size: .; J: TRBJ1-3; length: 14; DNA: TGCGCCAGCAGTGAGGGGACTGTGGGAAACACCATATATTTT; CDR3: CASSEGTVGNTIYF
D: .; V: TRBV28; size: .; J: TRBJ1-1; length: 11; DNA: TGTGCCAGCAGTTTATCGGCCGAAGCTTTCTTT; CDR3: CASSLSAEAFF
D: .; V: TRBV6-5; size: .; J: TRBJ2-7; length: 14; DNA: TGTGCCAGCAGTTACTCGGGGGAGTCCTACGAGCAGTACTTC; CDR3: CASSYSGESYEQYF
D: .; V: TRBV7-8; size: .; J: TRBJ2-1; length: 13; DNA: TGTGCCAGCAGCACCACTTGGACAGATCAAAGATTCTTC; CDR3: CASSTTWTDQRFF
D: .; V: TRBV5-1; size: .; J: TRBJ1-2; length: 16; DNA: TGCGCCAGCAGCGAGAACCCGAGCACAGCTAACTATGGCTACACCTTC; CDR3: CASSENPSTANYGYTF
D: .; V: TRBV11-2; size: .; J: TRBJ2-1; length: 16; DNA: TGTGCCAGCAGCCTGTCGGGGGACCCCTCCCACAATGAGCAGTTCTTC; CDR3: CASSLSGDPSHNEQFF
D: .; V: TRBV6-6; size: .; J: TRBJ2-1; length: 13; DNA: TGTGCCAGCCGCGGACTTGGGGGGATTGAGCAGTTCTTC; CDR3: CASRGLGGIEQFF
D: TRBD2; V: TRBV9; size: .; J: TRBJ2-1; length: 15; DNA: TGTGCCAGCAGCTTTAGCGGGAGCCCTATGTATGAGCAGTTCTTC; CDR3: CASSFSGSPMYEQFF
D: .; V: TRBV14; size: .; J: TRBJ1-1; length: 16; DNA: TGTGCCAGCAGCCAAGATCTCGGTGCCTTGAACACTGAAGCTTTCTTT; CDR3: CASSQDLGALNTEAFF
D: .; V: TRBV6-5; size: .; J: TRBJ1-2; length: 11; DNA: TGTGCCAGCAGTACCGGCTCCTATCACACCTTC; CDR3: CASSTGSYHTF
D: .; V: TRBV15; size: .; J: TRBJ2-7; length: 17; DNA: TGTGCCACCAGCAGCCCTACCTTCACAGGGAGCTCCTACGAGCAGTACTTC; CDR3: CATSSPTFTGSSYEQYF
D: .; V: TRBV7-9; size: .; J: TRBJ2-7; length: 14; DNA: TGTGCCAGCAGCTTAGGGGGACGGCAGGACGAGCAGTACTTC; CDR3: CASSLGGRQDEQYF
D: .; V: TRBV19; size: few; J: TRBJ1-5; length: 14; DNA: TGTGCCAGTAGTATCGTCGGGGGGCCACAGCCCCAGCATTTT; CDR3: CASSIVGGPQPQHF
D: .; V: TRBV18; size: .; J: TRBJ2-7; length: 15; DNA: TGTGCCAGCTCACCACCGGGGTCAACCCCCTACGAGCAGTACTTC; CDR3: CASSPPGSTPYEQYF
D: .; V: TRBV7-9; size: .; J: TRBJ2-7; length: 13; DNA: TGTGCCAGCAGCCCGGAGGGGCTGGCCGAGCAGTACTTC; CDR3: CASSPEGLAEQYF
D: .; V: TRBV5-5; size: .; J: TRBJ1-5; length: 14; DNA: TGTGCCAGCAGCTTACAAGACCCCAATCAGCCCCAGCATTTT; CDR3: CASSLQDPNQPQHF
D: TRBD1; V: TRBV4-1; size: .; J: TRBJ2-5; length: 15; DNA: TGCGCCAGCAGCCAAGCGACAGGGGTACAAGAGACCCAGTACTTC; CDR3: CASSQATGVQETQYF
D: .; V: TRBV5-6; size: .; J: TRBJ2-7; length: 11; DNA: TGTGCCAGCAGCAGAACCTACGAGCAGTACTTC; CDR3: CASSRTYEQYF
D: TRBD2; V: TRBV5-1; size: few; J: TRBJ2-3; length: 19; DNA: TGCGCCAGCAGTTCTGGACTAGCGGGAGGGCCAGGTTGGACAGATACGCAGTATTTT; CDR3: CASSSGLAGGPGWTDTQYF
D: .; V: TRBV7-9; size: .; J: TRBJ2-1; length: 13; DNA: TGTGCCAGCGGTCTTGGCGCGTACAATGAGCAGTTCTTC; CDR3: CASGLGAYNEQFF
D: TRBD2; V: TRBV28; size: few; J: TRBJ2-2; length: 18; DNA: TGTGCCAGCAGGCATGTCCTCTATCCTAGCGGGAGGTACGGGGAGCTGTTTTTT; CDR3: CASRHVLYPSGRYGELFF
D: .; V: TRBV11-3; size: once; J: TRBJ2-1; length: 17; DNA: TGTGCCAGCAGCTCTACGGGACTCCCGAGCTCCTACAATGAGCAGTTCTTC; CDR3: CASSSTGLPSSYNEQFF
D: TRBD1; V: TRBV5-1; size: .; J: TRBJ2-1; length: 17; DNA: TGCGCCAGCAGCTTGTACTCCGGGACAGGGTCCTACAATGAGCAGTTCTTC; CDR3: CASSLYSGTGSYNEQFF
D: .; V: TRBV19; size: .; J: TRBJ2-1; length: 15; DNA: TGTGCCAGCACCGAACTGGGCGGATCAGCAGGTGAGCAGTTCTTC; CDR3: CASTELGGSAGEQFF
D: TRBD2; V: TRBV19; size: .; J: TRBJ2-5; length: 14; DNA: TGTGCCAGTAAGCTAGCGGTATACCAAGAGACCCAGTACTTC; CDR3: CASKLAVYQETQYF
D: .; V: TRBV19; size: .; J: TRBJ2-3; length: 15; DNA: TGTGCCAGTAGTACCAGGGGAGGGCGCACAGATACGCAGTATTTT; CDR3: CASSTRGGRTDTQYF
D: .; V: TRBV28; size: .; J: TRBJ1-1; length: 13; DNA: TGTGCCAGCAGTTTAGGGATTCTCACTGAAGCTTTCTTT; CDR3: CASSLGILTEAFF
D: .; V: TRBV9; size: .; J: TRBJ2-3; length: 14; DNA: TGTGCCAGCAGCGTAGGTGGGGGTTCAGATACGCAGTATTTT; CDR3: CASSVGGGSDTQYF
D: TRBD1; V: TRBV2; size: .; J: TRBJ1-1; length: 13; DNA: TGTGCCAGCAGTCAGACAGGGGCGACCGAAGCTTTCTTT; CDR3: CASSQTGATEAFF
D: .; V: TRBV7-3; size: .; J: TRBJ2-2; length: 12; DNA: TGTGCCAGCAGCCCCTCCACCGGGGAGCTGTTTTTT; CDR3: CASSPSTGELFF
D: TRBD2; V: TRBV9; size: .; J: TRBJ2-7; length: 16; DNA: TGTGCCAGCAGCGCCGGGGGGAGACTAGCGGGAGACGAGCAGTACTTC; CDR3: CASSAGGRLAGDEQYF
D: .; V: TRBV2; size: few; J: TRBJ2-7; length: 16; DNA: TGTGCCAGCGCCGTATGGGGGCTAGCACCCTCCTACGAGCAGTACTTC; CDR3: CASAVWGLAPSYEQYF
D: TRBD1; V: TRBV18; size: .; J: TRBJ1-1; length: 16; DNA: TGTGCCAGCTCACTAAGACAGGGGCTAAGGGACACTGAAGCTTTCTTT; CDR3: CASSLRQGLRDTEAFF
D: TRBD2; V: TRBV7-8; size: once; J: TRBJ2-3; length: 15; DNA: TGTGCCAGCAGCTCCACCGCGGGAGGGTGGGATACGCAGTATTTT; CDR3: CASSSTAGGWDTQYF